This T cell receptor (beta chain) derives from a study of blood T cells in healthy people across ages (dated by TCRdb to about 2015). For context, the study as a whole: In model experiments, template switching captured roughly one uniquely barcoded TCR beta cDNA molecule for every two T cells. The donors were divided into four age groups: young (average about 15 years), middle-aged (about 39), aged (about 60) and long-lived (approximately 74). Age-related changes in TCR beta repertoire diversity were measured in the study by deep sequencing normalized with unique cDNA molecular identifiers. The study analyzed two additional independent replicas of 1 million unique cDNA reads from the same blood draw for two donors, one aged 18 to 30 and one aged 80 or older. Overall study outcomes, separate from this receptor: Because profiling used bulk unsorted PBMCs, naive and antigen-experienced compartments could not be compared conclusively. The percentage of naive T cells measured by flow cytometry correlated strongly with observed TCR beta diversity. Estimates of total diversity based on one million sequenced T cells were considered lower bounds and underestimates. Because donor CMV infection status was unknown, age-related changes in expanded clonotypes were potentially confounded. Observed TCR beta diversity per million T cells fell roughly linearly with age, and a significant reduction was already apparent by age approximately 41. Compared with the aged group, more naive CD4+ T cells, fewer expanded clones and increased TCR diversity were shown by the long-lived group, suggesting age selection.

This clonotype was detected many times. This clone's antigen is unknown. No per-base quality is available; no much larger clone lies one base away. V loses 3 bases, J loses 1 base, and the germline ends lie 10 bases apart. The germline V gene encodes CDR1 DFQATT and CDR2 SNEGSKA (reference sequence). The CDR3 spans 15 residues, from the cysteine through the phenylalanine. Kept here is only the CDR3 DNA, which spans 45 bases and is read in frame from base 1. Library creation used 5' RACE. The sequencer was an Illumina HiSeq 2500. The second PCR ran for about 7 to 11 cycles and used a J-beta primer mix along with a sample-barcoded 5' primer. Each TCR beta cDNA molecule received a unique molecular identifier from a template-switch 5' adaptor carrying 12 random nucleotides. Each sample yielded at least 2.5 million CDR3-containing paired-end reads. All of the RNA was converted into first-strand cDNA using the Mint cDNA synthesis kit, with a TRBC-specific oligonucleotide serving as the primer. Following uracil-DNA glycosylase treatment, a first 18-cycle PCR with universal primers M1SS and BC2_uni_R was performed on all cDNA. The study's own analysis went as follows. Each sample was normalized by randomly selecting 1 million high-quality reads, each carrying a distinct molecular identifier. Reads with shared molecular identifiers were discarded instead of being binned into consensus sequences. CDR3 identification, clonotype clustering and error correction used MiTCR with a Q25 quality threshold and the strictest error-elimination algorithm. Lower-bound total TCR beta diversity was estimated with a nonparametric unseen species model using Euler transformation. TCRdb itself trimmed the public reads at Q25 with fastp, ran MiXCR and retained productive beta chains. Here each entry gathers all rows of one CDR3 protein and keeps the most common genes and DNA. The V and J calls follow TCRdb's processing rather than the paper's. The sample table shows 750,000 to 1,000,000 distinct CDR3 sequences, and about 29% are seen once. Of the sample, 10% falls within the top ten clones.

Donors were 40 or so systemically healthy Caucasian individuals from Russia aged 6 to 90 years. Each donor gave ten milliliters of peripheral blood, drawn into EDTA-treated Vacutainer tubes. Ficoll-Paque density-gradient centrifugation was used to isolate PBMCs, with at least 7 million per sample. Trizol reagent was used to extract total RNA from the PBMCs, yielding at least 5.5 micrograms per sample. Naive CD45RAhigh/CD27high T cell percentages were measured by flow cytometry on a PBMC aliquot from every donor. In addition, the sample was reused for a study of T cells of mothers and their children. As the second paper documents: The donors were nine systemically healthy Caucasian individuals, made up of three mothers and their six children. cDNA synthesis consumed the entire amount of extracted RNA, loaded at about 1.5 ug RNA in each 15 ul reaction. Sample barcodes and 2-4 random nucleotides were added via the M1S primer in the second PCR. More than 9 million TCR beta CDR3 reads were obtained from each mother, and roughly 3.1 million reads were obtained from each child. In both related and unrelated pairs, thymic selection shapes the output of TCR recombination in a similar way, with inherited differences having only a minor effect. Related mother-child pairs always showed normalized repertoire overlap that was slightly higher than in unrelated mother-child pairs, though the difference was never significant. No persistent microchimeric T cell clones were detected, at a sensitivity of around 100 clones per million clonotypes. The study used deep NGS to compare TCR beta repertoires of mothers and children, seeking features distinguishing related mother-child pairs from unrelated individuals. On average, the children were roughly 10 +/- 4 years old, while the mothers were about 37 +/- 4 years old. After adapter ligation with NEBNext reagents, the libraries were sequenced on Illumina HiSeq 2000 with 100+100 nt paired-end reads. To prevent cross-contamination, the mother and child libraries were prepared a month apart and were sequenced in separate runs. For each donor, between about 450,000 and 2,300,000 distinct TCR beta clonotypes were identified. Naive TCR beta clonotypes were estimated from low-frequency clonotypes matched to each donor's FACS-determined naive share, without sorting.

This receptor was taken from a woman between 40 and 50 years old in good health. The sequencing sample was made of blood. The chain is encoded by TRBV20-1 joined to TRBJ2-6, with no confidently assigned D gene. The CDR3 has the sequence CSASLQNSGANVLTF. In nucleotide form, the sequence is TGCAGTGCTAGCTTACAGAATTCTGGGGCCAACGTCCTGACTTTC.